Listed here are 32 T cell receptor beta chains from one sample, sequenced in a study of T cells after somatic rescue of genetic block. The method was immunoSEQ multiplex PCR; TCRdb's version includes in-frame clones alone and lacks a portion of them. The table includes under 150,000 clones, under 95% detected once. The specimen was peripheral blood mononuclear cells (PBMCs). The receptors were gathered from a woman aged 18-29 years.

The V and J genes are TRBV28 and TRBJ1-6, with 10 bases lining up with TRBD1. CDR1 is MDHEN and CDR2 is SYDVKM in the germline V gene. The length of the CDR3 is 14 residues. The V and J ends lost 7 bases and 9 bases, in that order; junction bases with no gene match: 6. CDR3 protein: CASNAGTGVSPLHF. The CDR3 DNA sequence: TGTGCCAGCAACGCCGGGACAGGGGTTTCACCCCTCCACTTT.

The chain is built from TRBV28 and TRBJ1-6; D might be TRBD1 (5 bases). CDR3 size: 15 residues. The germline CDR1 and CDR2 sequences are MDHEN and SYDVKM. V lost 1 base and J lost 9, with 13 bases in between. CDR3 sequence: CASSLFPGYVSPLHF. CDR3 DNA sequence: TGTGCCAGCAGTTTATTTCCAGGGTATGTTTCACCCCTCCACTTT.

V usage is TRBV15 and J usage is TRBJ2-1; D may be TRBD1 or TRBD2 (6 bases each). The germline gives CDR1 LNHNV, CDR2 YYDKDF (reference sequence). V was cut by 0 bases and J by 4 bases, with 16 bases left in between. The CDR3 runs to 17 residues. DNA of the CDR3: TGTGCCACCAGCAGAGATCGAGGGGGGCGACGGTACAATGAGCAGTTCTTC. This translates into CATSRDRGGRRYNEQFF.

V gene TRBV18 combines with J gene TRBJ2-5, with 8 bases fitting TRBD1. J was trimmed by 1 base and V by 6 bases; bases with no gene match: 13. The CDR3 sequence is 17 residues long. Germline V gene data show CDR1 as KGHSH and CDR2 as LQKENI. CDR3 nucleotides: TGTGCCAGCTCCCCCGACTCCAGGACAGGGCCCCAAGAGACCCAGTACTTC. Amino acids: CASSPDSRTGPQETQYF.

The chain employs TRBV6-1 and TRBJ1-5, with 7 bases that match TRBD1. The CDR3 is 14 residues long. From germline, CDR1 is MNHNS and CDR2 SASEGT. The trim removed 6 bases at V and 8 bases at J, leaving 10 bases unmatched. Here the CDR3 DNA reads TGTGCCAGCAGGAGGACAGGATCTATCAAGCCCCAGCATTTT. Protein product: CASRRTGSIKPQHF.

This rearrangement joins TRBV19 to TRBJ1-4; 8 bases are shared with TRBD1. Germline assignment: CDR1 LNHDA and CDR2 SQIVND (reference sequence). J lost 5 bases, V lost 6 bases, and 8 bases had no gene match. The CDR3 has 15 residues. The CDR3 reads CASRSSGTGNEKLFF. The CDR3 DNA follows: TGTGCCAGTAGGTCCTCCGGGACAGGAAATGAAAAACTGTTTTTT.

The V and J genes are TRBV7-2 and TRBJ2-5; 14 bases match TRBD2. Trimming cost V 5 bases and J 4 bases; bases outside gene matches: 6. The CDR3 is 16 residues long. Per germline, CDR1 SGHTA and CDR2 FQGNSA. The CDR3 reads CASSPQTSGGGETQYF. In DNA form, the CDR3 reads TGTGCCAGCAGCCCTCAGACTAGCGGGGGGGGAGAGACCCAGTACTTC.

This chain joins TRBV4-2 and TRBJ1-5; TRBD1 is a possible D gene (6 bases). V was shortened by 0 bases and J by 5 bases, with 11 bases between the two germline ends. Looked up from germline, CDR1 is LGHNA and CDR2 is YNFKEQ. There are 15 residues in the CDR3. CDR3 in DNA: TGTGCCAGCAGCCAAGATCTGAAGGGGGATCAGCCCCAGCATTTT. It specifies CASSQDLKGDQPQHF.

This chain links TRBV4-3 with TRBJ2-1, with D perhaps TRBD2 (5 bases). V lost 0 bases and J lost 4, with 19 bases in between. The CDR3 is 18 residues long. From germline, CDR1 is LGHNA and CDR2 YSLEER. CDR3 region: CASSQDFFTPRGYNEQFF. In DNA, the CDR3 is TGCGCCAGCAGCCAAGATTTTTTCACACCCCGAGGGTACAATGAGCAGTTCTTC.

The chain links TRBV11-3 to TRBJ2-3; maybe TRBD1 (5 bases). The V end lost 1 base, the J end lost 6 bases, and 11 bases lay between the germline ends. The CDR3 consists of 14 residues. Per germline, CDR1 SGHNT and CDR2 YENEEA. CDR3 residues: CASSLGGAGDTQYF. CDR3 DNA: TGTGCCAGCAGCTTAGGTGGGGCCGGTGATACGCAGTATTTT. The whole variable domain, remainder taken from reference TRBV11-3 and TRBJ2-3, is EAGVVQSPRYKIIEKKQPVAFWCNPISGHNTLYWYLQNLGQGPELLIRYENEEAVDDSQLPKDRFSAERLKGVDSTLKIQPAELGDSAVYLCASSLGGAGDTQYFGPGTRLTVL.

This chain uses TRBV5-6 with TRBJ2-7; 7 nucleotides agree with TRBD2. V was pared by 1 base and J by 1 base, with 14 bases of the junction left unmatched. Germline V gene lookup returns CDR1 SGHDT and CDR2 YYEEEE. This CDR3 is built from 18 residues. CDR3 amino acids: CASSLSLAAGRLSYEQYF. The CDR3 bases are TGTGCCAGCAGCTTGTCCCTAGCGGCAGGGAGGTTATCCTACGAGCAGTACTTC.

The genes are TRBV27 and TRBJ1-5, with D unresolved. The CDR3 loop spans 14 amino acids. Germline lookup yields CDR1 MNHEY and CDR2 SMNVEV (reference sequence). Between the trimmed V and J ends, which lost 8 bases and 0 bases, there was a span of 11 bases. The CDR3 sequence: CASSLTYSNQPQHF. The CDR3 DNA is TGTGCCAGCTCGCTCACATATAGCAATCAGCCCCAGCATTTT.

This clone was detected only once. V usage is TRBV6-5 and J usage is TRBJ1-2, with D possibly TRBD1 on 5 matching bases. The V gene's germline CDR1 is MNHEY and CDR2 SVGAGI. The CDR3 consists of 13 residues. Trimming cost V 6 bases and J 4 bases, with 12 bases left between them. In DNA, the CDR3 is TGTGCCAGCAGGGGACCCTGGGGCTATGGCTACACCTTC. Its translation: CASRGPWGYGYTF.

The genes are TRBV5-1 and TRBJ2-7; the match to TRBD2 covers 10 bases. Trimming removed 4 bases from V and 6 bases from J; junction bases left unmatched: 7. This CDR3 has 14 amino acids. Germline V lookup: CDR1 SGHRS, CDR2 YFSETQ. CDR3 protein: CASSTLAGDGEQYF. In DNA, the CDR3 is TGCGCCAGCAGCACCCTAGCGGGGGACGGCGAGCAGTACTTC.

The chain is built from TRBV27 and TRBJ2-5; the match to TRBD2 covers 9 bases. Germline loops: CDR1 MNHEY, CDR2 SMNVEV (reference sequence). The CDR3 sequence is 15 residues long. J was trimmed by 1 base and V by 2 bases; bases with no gene match: 2. The CDR3 nucleotides read TGTGCCAGCAGTTTAGCGGGGGGGGTCCAAGAGACCCAGTACTTC. It translates to CASSLAGGVQETQYF.

The chain couples TRBV4-3 to TRBJ1-4; D unresolved. The CDR3 is made up of 15 amino acids. Germline CDR1 LGHNA, CDR2 YSLEER. The V end lost 0 bases, the J end lost 5 bases, and 10 bases lay between the germline ends. CDR3: CASSQDGNENEKLFF. Here the CDR3 DNA reads TGCGCCAGCAGCCAAGATGGGAACGAGAATGAAAAACTGTTTTTT.

A word on this clone: At the DNA level, this CDR3 is encoded by other sequences in the same sample as well. V gene TRBV6-5 combines with J gene TRBJ1-1; D is unclear. CDR1 and CDR2 (germline): MNHEY, SVGAGI. The CDR3 is made up of 14 amino acids. The V end was cut by 5 bases, the J end by 1 base, with 11 bases between. The CDR3 reads CASSPRTGNTEAFF. CDR3 DNA: TGTGCCAGCAGTCCCAGGACGGGGAACACTGAAGCTTTCTTT.

The chain uses TRBV2 and TRBJ1-1; weak D call: TRBD1 (5 bases). V dropped 6 bases and J dropped 1 base, with 15 bases sitting between them. Germline V gene lookup returns CDR1 SNHLY and CDR2 FYNNEI. The CDR3 contains 15 residues. This CDR3 reads CASRAGLGGNTEAFF. In DNA, the CDR3 is TGTGCCAGCAGGGCGGGACTCGGGGGGAACACTGAAGCTTTCTTT.

This clone appeared a few times. The V call is TRBV5-4, the J call TRBJ1-1, with D perhaps TRBD1 (6 bases). This CDR3 has 14 amino acids. From germline, CDR1 is SGHNT and CDR2 YYREEE (reference sequence). V was trimmed by 3 bases and J by 2 bases, leaving 11 bases between them. The CDR3 bases are TGTGCCAGCAGCTCCCAAGGGGGTAACACTGAAGCTTTCTTT. This codes for CASSSQGGNTEAFF.

As concerns this clone: One end of the junction fails to match germline, which may point to a read error. This chain joins TRBV5-6 and TRBJ2-7; TRBD2 aligns across 7 bases. The germline V gene has CDR1 SGHDT and CDR2 YYEEEE. The CDR3 extends over 13 amino acids. The CDR3 reads CASTLGRGYEQYF. The CDR3, as DNA: TGTGCCAGCACCTTGGGGAGGGGCTACGAGCAGTACTTC. The complete variable domain, with remaining parts taken from reference TRBV5-6 and TRBJ2-7, reads DAGVTQSPTHLIKTRGQQVTLRCSPKSGHDTVSWYQQALGQGPQFIFQYYEEEERQRGNFPDRFSGHQFPNYSSELNVNALLLGDSALYLCASTLGRGYEQYFGPGTRLTVT.

The rearrangement uses TRBV18 and TRBJ1-1; D not resolved. CDR1 and CDR2 from the germline V gene are KGHSH and LQKENI. Trimming removed 3 bases from V and 0 bases from J, with 14 bases in between. The CDR3 is 16 residues long. CDR3 DNA: TGTGCCAGCTCACCCTATCCCCTTACCATGAACACTGAAGCTTTCTTT. Translated: CASSPYPLTMNTEAFF.

This clone was counted a few times. The rearrangement joins TRBV4-3 to TRBJ1-1, with 9 bases fitting TRBD1. Germline V gene lookup returns CDR1 LGHNA and CDR2 YSLEER. J gave up 5 bases and V 0 bases, and 7 bases lay outside the gene matches. The CDR3 totals 16 residues. The CDR3: CASSQEFATGGTEAFF. DNA for the CDR3: TGCGCCAGCAGCCAAGAATTCGCGACAGGGGGGACTGAAGCTTTCTTT.

The J gene is TRBJ1-1, the V gene TRBV2; the D gene is possibly TRBD1 (5 bases). The V end lost 7 bases, the J end lost 1 base, and 16 bases lay between the germline ends. Germline-derived CDR1 and CDR2 are SNHLY and FYNNEI. This CDR3 is 15 amino acids long. DNA of the CDR3: TGTGCCAGCACCTTAAGGGGCGGATCGAACACTGAAGCTTTCTTT. Protein product: CASTLRGGSNTEAFF.

The chain uses TRBV29-1 and TRBJ1-2; D unclear. Germline CDR1 SQVTM, CDR2 ANQGSEA. The V gene lost 2 bases and the J gene lost 0 bases, with 10 bases spanning the gap. The CDR3 loop spans 14 amino acids. The CDR3 spells CSVETAPANYGYTF. The CDR3 nucleotides read TGCAGCGTTGAAACGGCCCCAGCTAACTATGGCTACACCTTC.

V usage is TRBV27 and J usage is TRBJ2-3; 8 nucleotides align to TRBD2. V was clipped by 7 bases and J by 4 bases; unmatched bases: 4. Per germline, CDR1 MNHEY and CDR2 SMNVEV (reference sequence). The CDR3 sequence is 13 residues long. The CDR3 here is CASKGLGPDTQYF. CDR3 DNA sequence: TGTGCCAGCAAGGGACTAGGTCCAGATACGCAGTATTTT.

J is TRBJ1-2 and V is TRBV19; 7 positions agree with TRBD1. Germline V gene sequence: CDR1 LNHDA, CDR2 SQIVND (reference sequence). The V segment lost 4 bases and the J segment 9 bases; nucleotides outside the gene matches: 11. There are 14 residues in the CDR3. CDR3 amino acids: CASSTRDRDKSYTF. CDR3 bases: TGTGCCAGTAGTACCCGAGACAGGGACAAAAGCTACACCTTC.

V gene TRBV7-8 combines with J gene TRBJ1-6, with D maybe TRBD1 (5 bases). Germline assignment: CDR1 SGHVS and CDR2 FQNEAQ. The V and J ends lost 0 bases and 7 bases respectively, with 19 bases between them. This CDR3 spans 18 amino acids. CDR3 coding DNA: TGTGCCAGCAGCTTAGCCGTCCAGGGATCTGTTTTCAATTCACCCCTCCACTTT. It is translated as CASSLAVQGSVFNSPLHF.

J is TRBJ2-1 and V is TRBV27; 8 bases line up with TRBD1. This CDR3 has 16 residues. V lost 4 bases to trimming and J lost 7 bases; unmatched junction nucleotides: 12. CDR1 is MNHEY and CDR2 is SMNVEV in the germline V gene (reference sequence). Written as DNA, the CDR3 is TGTGCCAGCAGTTACTCCCGACAGGGGAGAAGGAATGAGCAGTTCTTC. It codes for CASSYSRQGRRNEQFF.

This rearrangement joins TRBV6-1 to TRBJ2-3; D not certain. The germline gives CDR1 MNHNS, CDR2 SASEGT. CDR3 length: 15 amino acids. The germline V and J ends were trimmed by 7 bases and 0 bases, with 14 bases remaining between them. This chain's CDR3 is CASTPTWASTDTQYF. DNA of the CDR3: TGTGCCAGCACCCCCACATGGGCTAGCACAGATACGCAGTATTTT.

J is TRBJ2-3 and V is TRBV7-6, with 9 bases aligning to TRBD2. This CDR3 is 16 amino acids long. J lost 3 bases, V lost 0 bases, and 4 bases had no gene match. Germline lookup yields CDR1 SGHVS and CDR2 FNYEAQ. In nucleotides, the CDR3 is TGTGCCAGCAGCTTAGCGACTAGCGGCACAACAGATACGCAGTATTTT. Translating gives CASSLATSGTTDTQYF.

V is TRBV28 and J is TRBJ2-6; D call uncertain. The germline CDR1 and CDR2 sequences are MDHEN and SYDVKM. This CDR3 is built from 14 residues. Trimming pared 7 bases from V and 4 bases from J, leaving 11 bases between. CDR3 in DNA: TGTGCCAGCACCACAGCTGACGGGGCCAACGTCCTGACTTTC. Its translation: CASTTADGANVLTF.

The chain carries TRBV20-1 and TRBJ2-1, with D perhaps matching TRBD2 (5 bases). Looked up from germline, CDR1 is DFQATT and CDR2 is SNEGSKA (reference sequence). Trimming left V 0 bases short and J 9 bases short, with 6 bases between. This CDR3 contains 11 residues. The CDR3 DNA follows: TGCAGTGCTAGAGATCGGGGTGAGCAGTTCTTC. Translating gives CSARDRGEQFF.